Sequencing of this T cell receptor (beta chain) was carried out in a study of shared clonotypes between healthy human individuals. Across the study: Three plates were used per donor for CD4 naive, three for CD4 memory, two for CD8 naive and one for CD8 memory.

Worth noting for this clone: Its antigen is currently unknown.

Study-level results: Naive CD4 clonotypes were shared across a handful of donors at around 5.4%.

Method: immunoSEQ multiplex PCR; TCRdb's copy keeps in-frame clones and lacks some. Of some 360,000 clones detected, around 70% appear once; the ten largest clones hold 8.5% to 12%. Trimming shortened V by 4 bases and J by 5 bases, and 15 bases separated the two germline ends. Germline V gene sequence: CDR1 SGHKS, CDR2 YYEKEE (reference sequence). The CDR3 sequence is 14 residues long. The sequenced sample consisted of memory CD4+ T cells sorted from blood. Documented subset: CD45RA-negative fraction. This receptor was identified in a man between 25 and 39 years old in good health. V usage is TRBV5-5 and J usage is TRBJ2-5; D uncertain. Written as DNA, the CDR3 is TGTGCCAGCAGCCAACGGACCCTTCGGGAGACCCAGTACTTC. It is translated as CASSQRTLRETQYF.